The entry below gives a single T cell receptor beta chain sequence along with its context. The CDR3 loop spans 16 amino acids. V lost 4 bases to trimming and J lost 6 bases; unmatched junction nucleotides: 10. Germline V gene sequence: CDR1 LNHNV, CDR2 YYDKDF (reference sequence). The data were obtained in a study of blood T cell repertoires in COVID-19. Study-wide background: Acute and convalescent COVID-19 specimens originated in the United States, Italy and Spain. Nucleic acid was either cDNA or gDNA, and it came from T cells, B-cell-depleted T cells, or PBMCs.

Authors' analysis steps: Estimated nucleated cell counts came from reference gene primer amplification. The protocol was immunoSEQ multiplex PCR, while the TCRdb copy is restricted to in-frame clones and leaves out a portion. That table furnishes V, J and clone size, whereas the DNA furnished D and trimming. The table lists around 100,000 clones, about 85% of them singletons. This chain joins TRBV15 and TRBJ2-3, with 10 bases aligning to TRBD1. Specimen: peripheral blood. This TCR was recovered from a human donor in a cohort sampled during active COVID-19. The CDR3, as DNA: TGTGCCACCAGCACTACCAGACAGGGGGCAAGGGATACGCAGTATTTT. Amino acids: CATSTTRQGARDTQYF.